The rows below give T cell receptor beta chains drawn from one sample of a study of blood T cell repertoires in COVID-19. The repertoire was sequenced with immunoSEQ multiplex PCR; TCRdb's copy has only in-frame clones and lacks some. The sample holds over 300,000 clones, 80% to 90% seen once. Sequences were obtained from PBMCs or T cells enriched from blood (not recorded which). The source is a woman between 18 and 29 years old who had recovered from COVID-19. The CDR3 runs from the conserved cysteine through the conserved F or W. D genes are given only for firm matches. A row's size may be missing; if present it is once, few, many or a size class.

j_gene: TRBJ2-7
d_gene: TRBD2
v_gene: TRBV13
abundance: -
CDR3aa: CASSLWRGAPYEQYF
CDR3nt: TGTGCCAGCAGCTTATGGCGGGGGGCCCCCTACGAGCAGTACTTC

j_gene: TRBJ2-2
d_gene: -
v_gene: TRBV5-8
abundance: -
CDR3aa: CASSLGLASTGELFF
CDR3nt: TGTGCCAGCAGCTTGGGACTGGCCTCGACCGGGGAGCTGTTTTTT

j_gene: TRBJ1-2
d_gene: -
v_gene: TRBV6-2/TRBV6-3
abundance: -
CDR3aa: CASSYSESAENYGYTF
CDR3nt: TGTGCCAGCAGTTACTCCGAATCAGCGGAGAACTATGGCTACACCTTC

j_gene: TRBJ1-6
d_gene: -
v_gene: TRBV28
abundance: few
CDR3aa: CASFRKAGLINSPLHF
CDR3nt: TGTGCCAGCTTTCGAAAGGCAGGCCTCATTAATTCACCCCTCCACTTT

j_gene: TRBJ1-1
d_gene: -
v_gene: TRBV4-1
abundance: -
CDR3aa: CASSQVGGGRGTEAFF
CDR3nt: TGCGCCAGCAGCCAAGTGGGAGGGGGTCGGGGCACTGAAGCTTTCTTT

j_gene: TRBJ2-2
d_gene: TRBD1
v_gene: TRBV24-1
abundance: -
CDR3aa: CATSDRDRGYTGELFF
CDR3nt: TGTGCCACCAGTGATAGAGACAGGGGCTACACCGGGGAGCTGTTTTTT

j_gene: TRBJ1-1
d_gene: -
v_gene: TRBV11-3
abundance: -
CDR3aa: CASRFGGAGAMNTEAFF
CDR3nt: TGTGCCAGCCGCTTCGGGGGGGCGGGGGCTATGAACACTGAAGCTTTCTTT

j_gene: TRBJ2-1
d_gene: TRBD1
v_gene: TRBV24-1
abundance: -
CDR3aa: CATSDLGTGVRNEQFF
CDR3nt: TGTGCCACCAGTGATTTGGGGACAGGGGTGAGGAATGAGCAGTTCTTC

j_gene: TRBJ1-1
d_gene: -
v_gene: TRBV18
abundance: few
CDR3aa: CASSPPGGNTEAFF
CDR3nt: TGTGCCAGCTCACCACCGGGGGGGAACACTGAAGCTTTCTTT

j_gene: TRBJ1-2
d_gene: TRBD1
v_gene: TRBV10-3
abundance: -
CDR3aa: CAISGGQAGYTF
CDR3nt: TGTGCCATCAGTGGGGGACAGGCCGGCTACACCTTC

j_gene: TRBJ2-7
d_gene: TRBD1
v_gene: TRBV5-1
abundance: -
CDR3aa: CASSSGTGLQQYF
CDR3nt: TGCGCCAGCAGCTCGGGGACAGGCCTTCAGCAGTACTTC

j_gene: TRBJ1-4
d_gene: TRBD1
v_gene: TRBV3-1/TRBV3-2
abundance: once
CDR3aa: CASTTTGVEEKLFF
CDR3nt: TGTGCCAGCACCACGACAGGGGTCGAAGAAAAACTGTTTTTT

j_gene: TRBJ1-2
d_gene: TRBD1
v_gene: TRBV19
abundance: -
CDR3aa: CASSMLGSGQVNYGYTF
CDR3nt: TGTGCCAGTAGTATGCTGGGGTCGGGACAGGTTAACTATGGCTACACCTTC

j_gene: TRBJ2-7
d_gene: TRBD2
v_gene: TRBV27
abundance: -
CDR3aa: CASSFLTSGKSREQYF
CDR3nt: TGTGCCAGCAGTTTCCTGACTAGCGGGAAAAGTAGGGAGCAGTACTTC

j_gene: TRBJ1-1
d_gene: -
v_gene: TRBV13
abundance: -
CDR3aa: CASSLLRGTRTRKNTEAFF
CDR3nt: TGTGCCAGCAGCTTATTACGAGGGACACGCACAAGAAAGAACACTGAAGCTTTCTTT

j_gene: TRBJ2-1
d_gene: TRBD2
v_gene: TRBV3-1/TRBV3-2
abundance: -
CDR3aa: CASSQTSSDEQFF
CDR3nt: TGTGCCAGCAGCCAGACTAGCTCGGATGAGCAGTTCTTC

j_gene: TRBJ2-2
d_gene: TRBD2
v_gene: TRBV10-3
abundance: -
CDR3aa: CASRAQLASNTGELFF
CDR3nt: TGTGCCTCTCGGGCCCAACTAGCGAGTAACACCGGGGAGCTGTTTTTT

j_gene: TRBJ2-5
d_gene: -
v_gene: TRBV30
abundance: -
CDR3aa: CAWTGGQETQYF
CDR3nt: TGTGCCTGGACCGGAGGCCAAGAGACCCAGTACTTC

j_gene: TRBJ1-3
d_gene: -
v_gene: TRBV7-3
abundance: -
CDR3aa: CASSLQGSHGNTIYF
CDR3nt: TGTGCCAGCAGCTTACAGGGCAGCCATGGAAACACCATATATTTT

j_gene: TRBJ2-3
d_gene: -
v_gene: TRBV9
abundance: -
CDR3aa: CASSVAGAGDTQYF
CDR3nt: TGTGCCAGCAGCGTGGCAGGGGCGGGAGATACGCAGTATTTT

j_gene: TRBJ2-7
d_gene: -
v_gene: TRBV5-1
abundance: -
CDR3aa: CASSLGGPTAYEQYF
CDR3nt: TGCGCCAGCAGCTTGGGGGGGCCGACAGCCTACGAGCAGTACTTC

j_gene: TRBJ2-2
d_gene: TRBD2
v_gene: TRBV24-1
abundance: -
CDR3aa: CATSDGGDGNTGELFF
CDR3nt: TGTGCCACCAGTGATGGGGGGGACGGGAACACCGGGGAGCTGTTTTTT

j_gene: TRBJ1-4
d_gene: TRBD1
v_gene: TRBV19
abundance: -
CDR3aa: CASSSRQGEKLFF
CDR3nt: TGTGCCAGTAGTTCCCGACAGGGCGAAAAACTGTTTTTT

j_gene: TRBJ2-2
d_gene: -
v_gene: TRBV11-2
abundance: -
CDR3aa: CASSFEGGVGELFF
CDR3nt: TGTGCCAGCAGCTTCGAAGGGGGTGTAGGGGAGCTGTTTTTT

j_gene: TRBJ1-2
d_gene: -
v_gene: TRBV12-3/TRBV12-4
abundance: -
CDR3aa: CASSSVREGGYTF
CDR3nt: TGTGCCAGCAGTTCCGTGCGGGAGGGTGGCTACACCTTC

j_gene: TRBJ2-3
d_gene: TRBD2
v_gene: TRBV19
abundance: -
CDR3aa: CASSPRLAGTGATQYF
CDR3nt: TGTGCCAGTAGTCCTCGACTAGCGGGAACCGGGGCTACGCAGTATTTT

j_gene: TRBJ1-3
d_gene: -
v_gene: TRBV5-1
abundance: -
CDR3aa: CASSLQGGGNTIYF
CDR3nt: TGCGCCAGCAGCTTACAGGGTGGTGGAAACACCATATATTTT

j_gene: TRBJ2-1
d_gene: -
v_gene: TRBV10-1
abundance: -
CDR3aa: CASSESESSYNEQFF
CDR3nt: TGCGCCAGCAGTGAGTCTGAGAGCTCCTACAATGAGCAGTTCTTC

j_gene: TRBJ2-2
d_gene: TRBD2
v_gene: TRBV3-1/TRBV3-2
abundance: -
CDR3aa: CASSHSDGSGRADNGGELFF
CDR3nt: TGTGCCAGCAGCCACTCCGACGGGAGCGGGAGGGCCGACAATGGCGGGGAGCTGTTTTTT

j_gene: TRBJ2-3
d_gene: TRBD2
v_gene: TRBV9
abundance: -
CDR3aa: CASSELAGLSTDTQYF
CDR3nt: TGTGCCAGCAGCGAACTAGCGGGACTTAGCACAGATACGCAGTATTTT

j_gene: TRBJ2-7
d_gene: -
v_gene: TRBV13
abundance: -
CDR3aa: CASSFQAGPYEQYF
CDR3nt: TGTGCCAGCAGCTTCCAAGCGGGCCCCTACGAGCAGTACTTC

j_gene: TRBJ1-4
d_gene: TRBD1
v_gene: TRBV6-5
abundance: few
CDR3aa: CASRRTGGFIEKLFF
CDR3nt: TGTGCCAGCCGGCGGACAGGGGGGTTCATTGAAAAACTGTTTTTT

j_gene: TRBJ2-5
d_gene: -
v_gene: TRBV28
abundance: -
CDR3aa: CASTQTGVSETQYF
CDR3nt: TGTGCCAGCACCCAAACGGGGGTTTCGGAGACCCAGTACTTC

j_gene: TRBJ1-6
d_gene: -
v_gene: TRBV5-1
abundance: -
CDR3aa: CASSKDSSYNSPLHF
CDR3nt: TGCGCCAGCAGCAAGGACAGTTCCTATAATTCACCCCTCCACTTT

j_gene: TRBJ2-7
d_gene: -
v_gene: TRBV14
abundance: once
CDR3aa: CASSQVPAGSFSYEQYF
CDR3nt: TGTGCCAGCAGCCAAGTACCGGCAGGGTCCTTCTCCTACGAGCAGTACTTC

j_gene: TRBJ2-1
d_gene: TRBD2
v_gene: TRBV19
abundance: -
CDR3aa: CASSLVRAGDVYNEQFF
CDR3nt: TGTGCCAGTAGTTTAGTTAGAGCGGGGGATGTCTACAATGAGCAGTTCTTC

j_gene: TRBJ1-2
d_gene: -
v_gene: TRBV12-5
abundance: few
CDR3aa: CASGTADTPYGYTF
CDR3nt: TGTGCTAGTGGTACCGCCGATACACCCTATGGCTACACCTTC

j_gene: TRBJ1-2
d_gene: -
v_gene: TRBV29-1
abundance: -
CDR3aa: CSVDGAGYGYTF
CDR3nt: TGCAGCGTTGACGGCGCGGGGTATGGCTACACCTTC

j_gene: TRBJ1-1
d_gene: -
v_gene: TRBV18
abundance: -
CDR3aa: CASSPGGVAPFF
CDR3nt: TGTGCCAGCTCACCCGGGGGGGTGGCGCCTTTCTTT

j_gene: TRBJ1-6
d_gene: TRBD1
v_gene: TRBV30
abundance: -
CDR3aa: CAWNYHDRVGGNSPLHF
CDR3nt: TGTGCCTGGAACTACCATGACAGGGTAGGGGGCAATTCACCCCTCCACTTT

j_gene: TRBJ1-1
d_gene: -
v_gene: TRBV27
abundance: -
CDR3aa: CASSLIKNTEAFF
CDR3nt: TGTGCCAGCAGTTTAATAAAGAACACTGAAGCTTTCTTT

j_gene: TRBJ1-5
d_gene: -
v_gene: TRBV19
abundance: -
CDR3aa: CASSWRQASNQPQHF
CDR3nt: TGTGCCAGTAGTTGGAGACAGGCTAGCAATCAGCCCCAGCATTTT

j_gene: TRBJ1-2
d_gene: TRBD1
v_gene: TRBV28
abundance: -
CDR3aa: CASSSGGAGYTF
CDR3nt: TGTGCCAGCAGTTCAGGGGGCGCTGGCTACACCTTC

j_gene: TRBJ1-3
d_gene: TRBD1
v_gene: TRBV5-1
abundance: once
CDR3aa: CASSVGATGTGYSGNTIYF
CDR3nt: TGCGCCAGCAGCGTTGGGGCGACCGGGACAGGATACTCTGGAAACACCATATATTTT

j_gene: TRBJ2-3
d_gene: TRBD2
v_gene: TRBV4-2
abundance: -
CDR3aa: CASSQRETSGGTDTQYF
CDR3nt: TGTGCCAGCAGCCAACGGGAGACTAGCGGAGGCACAGATACGCAGTATTTT

j_gene: TRBJ2-5
d_gene: TRBD2
v_gene: TRBV11-3
abundance: -
CDR3aa: CASSFLQSGRAGETQYF
CDR3nt: TGTGCCAGCAGCTTCCTCCAAAGCGGGAGGGCCGGAGAGACCCAGTACTTC

j_gene: TRBJ2-7
d_gene: -
v_gene: TRBV3-1/TRBV3-2
abundance: -
CDR3aa: CASSRMHAGEQYF
CDR3nt: TGTGCCAGCAGCCGTATGCATGCGGGCGAGCAGTACTTC

j_gene: TRBJ1-6
d_gene: TRBD1
v_gene: TRBV14
abundance: -
CDR3aa: CASSLGTGGSPLHF
CDR3nt: TGTGCCAGCAGCCTTGGGACAGGGGGTTCACCCCTCCACTTT

j_gene: TRBJ2-1
d_gene: -
v_gene: TRBV11-3
abundance: -
CDR3aa: CASSAAPSSYNEQFF
CDR3nt: TGTGCCAGCAGCGCGGCCCCCAGCTCCTACAATGAGCAGTTCTTC

j_gene: TRBJ1-5
d_gene: TRBD1
v_gene: TRBV2
abundance: -
CDR3aa: CASSEVAGGSSNQPQHF
CDR3nt: TGTGCCAGCAGTGAAGTGGCAGGGGGCTCGAGCAATCAGCCCCAGCATTTT

j_gene: TRBJ1-5
d_gene: -
v_gene: TRBV18
abundance: -
CDR3aa: CASSDQGGNSNQPQHF
CDR3nt: TGTGCCAGCTCAGACCAGGGTGGTAATAGCAATCAGCCCCAGCATTTT

j_gene: TRBJ1-4
d_gene: -
v_gene: TRBV18
abundance: -
CDR3aa: CASSPGGALANEKLFF
CDR3nt: TGTGCCAGCTCCCCGGGGGGGGCTTTGGCTAATGAAAAACTGTTTTTT

j_gene: TRBJ2-7
d_gene: TRBD2
v_gene: TRBV7-9
abundance: once
CDR3aa: CASSRGLVSYEQYF
CDR3nt: TGTGCCAGCAGCCGGGGACTAGTTTCCTACGAGCAGTACTTC

j_gene: TRBJ1-2
d_gene: -
v_gene: TRBV29-1
abundance: -
CDR3aa: CSVDGEHHYGYTF
CDR3nt: TGCAGCGTTGACGGGGAGCATCACTATGGCTACACCTTC

j_gene: TRBJ2-1
d_gene: TRBD1
v_gene: TRBV19
abundance: -
CDR3aa: CASSIDLLRQGYNEQFF
CDR3nt: TGTGCCAGTAGTATAGATCTATTGAGACAGGGTTACAATGAGCAGTTCTTC

j_gene: TRBJ1-4
d_gene: TRBD1
v_gene: TRBV6-1
abundance: -
CDR3aa: CASNRQGEKLFF
CDR3nt: TGTGCCAGCAACCGACAGGGGGAAAAACTGTTTTTT

j_gene: TRBJ1-2
d_gene: -
v_gene: TRBV16
abundance: -
CDR3aa: CASSRTPYGYTF
CDR3nt: TGTGCCAGCAGCCGGACTCCCTATGGCTACACCTTC

j_gene: TRBJ1-5
d_gene: -
v_gene: TRBV27
abundance: -
CDR3aa: CASRGGTLWGPQHF
CDR3nt: TGTGCCAGCAGGGGGGGGACCTTGTGGGGGCCCCAGCATTTT

j_gene: TRBJ2-7
d_gene: -
v_gene: TRBV15
abundance: -
CDR3aa: CATRRDGHYEQYF
CDR3nt: TGTGCCACCAGGCGGGACGGGCACTACGAGCAGTACTTC